This record looks at one T cell receptor beta chain sequence and its context. The antigen remains unidentified. Using viral peptide pools, the ViraFEST assay grew out antigen-specific CD4+ T cells prior to sequencing. Culturing for 10 days preceded CD4+ T cell isolation. Participants were given two doses of BNT162b2 or mRNA-1273 vaccine. Culturing of some 2 million PBMC per well took place with roughly 9.4 IU/ml IL-2 and 9 to 10 ug/ml peptides. The sample originates from a study of vaccination effects on CD4 cells after COVID-19. Study-wide context: It was a median of 72 days after the second dose that post-vaccine samples were obtained. Study outcomes and limitations: Healthy vaccinees' vaccine-induced clones included only 1 of 255 that recognized common cold coronaviruses. Late after vaccination, infection- and vaccine-induced clones showed marked clonal contraction.

Repertoires were generated with immunoSEQ multiplex PCR, while TCRdb's copy carries only in-frame clones and drops some. The profile shows fewer than 80,000 clones, about 74% of them singletons. Sequenced material: CD4+ T cells from PBMCs cultured with HCoV-229E spike peptides, taken after COVID-19 vaccination. The clonotype was recovered from a human donor who received a COVID-19 vaccine.

The CDR3 DNA reads as TGCGCCAGCAGCGACCCAGGACGGACCCAAGAGACCCAGTACTTC. Protein sequence: CASSDPGRTQETQYF. The chain combines TRBV5-1 with TRBJ2-5, with D unclear. The germline V gene has CDR1 SGHRS and CDR2 YFSETQ. V shed 4 bases and J shed 1 base, with 14 bases lying between them. The CDR3 is 15 amino acids.